The 19 T cell receptor beta chains below all came from one sample that was sequenced in a study of cytomegalovirus exposure and HLA in healthy donors. PCR involved 60 Vbeta and 13 Jbeta primers. Generated by immunoSEQ multiplex PCR, the TCRdb table keeps only in-frame clones and is missing some. Of tens of thousands of clones listed, approximately 80% were seen once; the top ten hold 23%. Sequencing used PBMCs. The receptors originated from a woman between 50 and 59 years old in good health and CMV-seropositive.

V and J are TRBV11-2 and TRBJ1-1; maybe TRBD1 (6 bases). The V gene's germline CDR1 is SGHAT and CDR2 FQNNGV. This CDR3 region has 15 residues. The V end was cut by 6 bases, the J end by 0 bases, with 14 bases between. This CDR3 is CASSYDRNMNTEAFF. CDR3 DNA sequence: TGTGCCAGCAGTTATGACAGGAATATGAACACTGAAGCTTTCTTT.

The chain carries TRBV10-3 and TRBJ2-5; a weak D match, TRBD1 (6 bases). V gave up 5 bases and J gave up 2 bases, with 9 bases separating them. The CDR3 is 13 amino acids. Germline-derived CDR1 and CDR2 are ENHRY and SYGVKD. Here the CDR3 DNA reads TGTGCCATCAGTTTACAGGGACAAGAGACCCAGTACTTC. The encoded protein is CAISLQGQETQYF.

This clone rates as medium-sized. The V call is TRBV19, the J call TRBJ2-2, with a weak D call TRBD2 (6 bases). V was cut by 7 bases and J by 3 bases, with 12 bases left in between. The CDR3 is made up of 14 amino acids. Germline V gives CDR1 LNHDA, CDR2 SQIVND (reference sequence). The CDR3: CASKGGSDTGELFF. CDR3 in DNA: TGTGCCAGTAAAGGAGGGTCGGACACCGGGGAGCTGTTTTTT.

In its sample, this clone was seen once. J is TRBJ1-1 and V is TRBV5-1, with 7 nucleotides matching TRBD1. Unmatched junction bases numbered 5, after V lost 5 bases and J lost 1 base. Germline V lookup: CDR1 SGHRS, CDR2 YFSETQ. The CDR3 consists of 14 residues. CDR3 in DNA: TGCGCCAGCAGTAACAGGGGCCCGAACACTGAAGCTTTCTTT. It yields the protein CASSNRGPNTEAFF. The variable domain in full, completed from reference TRBV5-1 and TRBJ1-1, reads KAGVTQTPRYLIKTRGQQVTLSCSPISGHRSVSWYQQTPGQGLQFLFEYFSETQRNKGNFPGRFSGRQFSNSRSEMNVSTLELGDSALYLCASSNRGPNTEAFFGQGTRLTVV.

The chain links TRBV6-1 to TRBJ1-2, with D unresolved. Trimming pared 5 bases from V and 4 bases from J, leaving 11 bases between. CDR3 length: 13 residues. Germline CDR1 and CDR2: MNHNS and SASEGT. The CDR3 region has the DNA TGTGCCAGCAGTTATTCTATAGTCTATGGCTACACCTTC. Translating gives CASSYSIVYGYTF.

This clone was recorded only once. The chain recombines TRBV5-7 with TRBJ1-1; 7 positions agree with TRBD1. TRBV5-7 is annotated as an ORF whose role is uncertain. This CDR3 is built from 13 residues. V trimming: 6 bases; J trimming: 3 bases; junction bases outside the gene matches: 5. The CDR3 region has the DNA TGTGCCAGCAAACAGGGGCGGGACACTGAAGCTTTCTTT. Translated, it gives CASKQGRDTEAFF.

V gene TRBV10-3 combines with J gene TRBJ1-2; 8 nucleotides agree with TRBD1. Germline V gives CDR1 ENHRY, CDR2 SYGVKD. V dropped 5 bases and J dropped 4; count of bases not matched to a gene: 9. CDR3 length: 15 amino acids. The CDR3 region has the DNA TGTGCCATCAGTCCCGGACAGGGTCTTGGCTATGGCTACACCTTC. Its protein is CAISPGQGLGYGYTF.

This chain uses TRBV21-1 with TRBJ1-1; no check of the table's D call, TRBD1, against the DNA was made. TRBV21-1 is listed as a pseudogene. There are 16 residues in the CDR3. The CDR3 DNA sequence: TGTGCCAGCAGCCCAGTGGGGGACAGGAATACCACTGAAGCTTTCTTT. Amino acids: CASSPVGDRNTTEAFF.

This clone turned up a few times. CDR3 sequence: CASSLGTSGIYEQYF. The CDR3 coding sequence is TGTGCCAGCAGCTTGGGGACTAGCGGCATCTACGAGCAGTACTTC. The rearrangement links TRBV5-4 to TRBJ2-7; 10 bases are shared with TRBD2. The CDR3 is 15 amino acids. J gave up 3 bases and V 0 bases, and 3 bases lay outside the gene matches. Germline CDR1 is SGHNT and CDR2 is YYREEE (reference sequence).

This sequence joins TRBV18 and TRBJ2-1; D uncertain. V was trimmed by 3 bases and J by 0 bases, leaving 6 bases between them. The CDR3 spans 14 residues. Germline CDR1 and CDR2: KGHSH and LQKENI. CDR3 sequence (DNA): TGTGCCAGCTCACCCCCTAGCTCCTACAATGAGCAGTTCTTC. Translating it yields CASSPPSSYNEQFF.

CDR3 residues: CASSSGGFGVIDGYTF. CDR3 bases: TGCGCCAGCAGCTCAGGGGGATTCGGCGTTATCGATGGCTACACCTTC. The chain couples TRBV5-1 to TRBJ1-2, with 7 bases lining up with TRBD1. The CDR3 consists of 16 residues. V was clipped by 3 bases and J by 6 bases; unmatched bases: 14. Germline V gene data show CDR1 as SGHRS and CDR2 as YFSETQ. The entire variable domain, with the rest obtained from reference TRBV5-1 and TRBJ1-2, is as follows: KAGVTQTPRYLIKTRGQQVTLSCSPISGHRSVSWYQQTPGQGLQFLFEYFSETQRNKGNFPGRFSGRQFSNSRSEMNVSTLELGDSALYLCASSSGGFGVIDGYTFGSGTRLTVV.

This clone was detected only a few times. The chain recombines TRBV6-1 with TRBJ1-6, with D unresolved. V was cut by 4 bases and J by 8 bases, with 6 bases left in between. Germline-derived CDR1 and CDR2 are MNHNS and SASEGT. This CDR3 has 12 residues. The CDR3 here is CASSVIDSPLHF. The DNA for the CDR3 is TGTGCCAGCAGTGTTATAGATTCACCCCTCCACTTT.

The CDR3 region has the DNA TGTGCCAGCAGTGATTCCGGGACGGGAGGGCCAGGCAATGAGCAGTTCTTC. It translates to CASSDSGTGGPGNEQFF. This chain connects TRBV25-1 to TRBJ2-1, with TRBD2 identical over 8 bases. The CDR3 has 17 residues. Germline V gene lookup returns CDR1 MGHDK and CDR2 SYGVNS. Losses at the gene ends were 3 bases for V and 6 bases for J; bases not matched to a gene: 13. Full variable domain (outside the CDR3, taken from reference TRBV25-1 and TRBJ2-1): EADIYQTPRYLVIGTGKKITLECSQTMGHDKMYWYQQDPGMELHLIHYSYGVNSTEKGDLSSESTVSRIRTEHFPLTLESARPSHTSQYLCASSDSGTGGPGNEQFFGPGTRLTVL.

The chain links TRBV2 to TRBJ1-2; possibly TRBD1 for D (5 bases). The CDR3 runs to 13 residues. CDR1 and CDR2 from the germline V gene are SNHLY and FYNNEI. With 10 bases removed from V and 4 bases from J, the gap between germline ends came to 16 bases. The CDR3 region has the DNA TGTGCCACCCGAGGTAGGGGCATCTATGGCTACACCTTC. Protein: CATRGRGIYGYTF.

The V and J genes are TRBV2 and TRBJ1-2, with D unclear. CDR1 SNHLY and CDR2 FYNNEI come from the germline V gene. The CDR3 has 15 amino acids. Trimming left V 9 bases short and J 1 base short, with 18 bases between. CDR3 sequence reads: CASCQSAGSNYGYTF. DNA of the CDR3: TGTGCCAGTTGCCAGAGTGCGGGTAGTAACTATGGCTACACCTTC. The full variable domain, completed using reference TRBV2 and TRBJ1-2, is EPEVTQTPSHQVTQMGQEVILRCVPISNHLYFYWYRQILGQKVEFLVSFYNNEISEKSEIFDDQFSVERPDGSNFTLKIRSTKLEDSAMYFCASCQSAGSNYGYTFGSGTRLTVV.

J is TRBJ1-1 and V is TRBV5-1; D is unresolved. Germline V gene data show CDR1 as SGHRS and CDR2 as YFSETQ. The CDR3 loop spans 15 amino acids. Trimming pared 0 bases from V and 2 bases from J, leaving 11 bases between. The CDR3 reads CASSLALASNTEAFF. The CDR3 DNA sequence: TGCGCCAGCAGCTTGGCCTTAGCAAGCAACACTGAAGCTTTCTTT.

This clone has only a few counts. The chain links TRBV12-5 to TRBJ1-1; 7 positions agree with TRBD1. The trim removed 0 bases at V and 5 bases at J, leaving 12 bases unmatched. The germline CDR1 and CDR2 sequences are LGHNT and FRNRAP. CDR3 length: 17 amino acids. The CDR3 DNA sequence: TGTGCTAGTGGTTTGGTACCCCCGACAGGGCCGGGGACTGAAGCTTTCTTT. Protein sequence: CASGLVPPTGPGTEAFF.

The chain links TRBV6-1 to TRBJ2-5, with D maybe TRBD1 (6 bases). This CDR3 spans 13 amino acids. Trimming stripped 5 bases from V and 2 bases from J, with 9 bases between. Germline V gene data show CDR1 as MNHNS and CDR2 as SASEGT. The CDR3 protein is CASSRTVQETQYF. The CDR3 nucleotides are TGTGCCAGCAGTAGGACAGTTCAAGAGACCCAGTACTTC.

The J gene is TRBJ2-1, the V gene TRBV27; the D gene is possibly TRBD2 (5 bases). CDR3 length: 13 amino acids. From germline, CDR1 is MNHEY and CDR2 SMNVEV (reference sequence). Between the trimmed V and J ends, which lost 1 base and 9 bases, there was a span of 10 bases. The CDR3 DNA is TGTGCCAGCAGTTTATTGCCGGGAAGTGAGCAGTTCTTC. It codes for CASSLLPGSEQFF.